This T cell receptor beta chain came from a study of cytomegalovirus exposure and HLA in healthy donors. Remarks on this clone: The antigen remains undetermined.

The primer mix had 60 Vbeta and 13 Jbeta primers. Data came from immunoSEQ multiplex PCR; TCRdb stores just in-frame clones and leaves some out. The data show about 190,000 clones, with more than 70% seen just once and roughly 1.1% held by the top ten. The germline V gene has CDR1 LNHDA and CDR2 SQIVND (reference sequence). Unmatched junction bases numbered 11, after V lost 6 bases and J lost 5 bases. This CDR3 comprises 16 residues. The study's findings and limits: Earlier analysis found most TCR beta V segments productive about 87% or about 30% of the time.

V gene TRBV19 combines with J gene TRBJ2-5, with 11 bases lining up with TRBD2. Material: PBMCs. The receptor was isolated from a woman between 40 and 50 years old in good health and CMV-seronegative. The CDR3 region has the DNA TGTGCCAGTAGCCACAGACTAGCGGGACGGGACGAGACCCAGTACTTC. Its protein is CASSHRLAGRDETQYF.